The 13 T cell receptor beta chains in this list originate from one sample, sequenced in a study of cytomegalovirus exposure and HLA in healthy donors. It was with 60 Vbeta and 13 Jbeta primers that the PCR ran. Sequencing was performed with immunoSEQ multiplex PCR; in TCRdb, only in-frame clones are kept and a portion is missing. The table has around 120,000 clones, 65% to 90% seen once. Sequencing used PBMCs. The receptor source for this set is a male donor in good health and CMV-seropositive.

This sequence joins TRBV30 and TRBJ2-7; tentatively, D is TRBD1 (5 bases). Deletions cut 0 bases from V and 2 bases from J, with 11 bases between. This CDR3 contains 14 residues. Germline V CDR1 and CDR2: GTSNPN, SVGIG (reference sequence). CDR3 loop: CAWSVPDRPYEQYF. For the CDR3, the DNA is TGTGCCTGGAGTGTACCCGACAGACCCTACGAGCAGTACTTC.

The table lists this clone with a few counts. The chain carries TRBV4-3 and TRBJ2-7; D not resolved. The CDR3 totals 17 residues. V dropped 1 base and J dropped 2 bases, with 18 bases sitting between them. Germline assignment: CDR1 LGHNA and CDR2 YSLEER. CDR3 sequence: CASSQGRVGHTTYEQYF. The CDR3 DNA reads TGCGCCAGCAGCCAAGGACGGGTGGGTCACACCACCTACGAGCAGTACTTC.

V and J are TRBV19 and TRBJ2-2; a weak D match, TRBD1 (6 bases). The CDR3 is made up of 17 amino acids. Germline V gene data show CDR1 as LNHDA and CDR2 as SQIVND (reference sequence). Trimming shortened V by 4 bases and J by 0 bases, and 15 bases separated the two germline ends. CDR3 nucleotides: TGTGCCAGTAGTAAGGGACAAACAATCGCGAACACCGGGGAGCTGTTTTTT. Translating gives CASSKGQTIANTGELFF.

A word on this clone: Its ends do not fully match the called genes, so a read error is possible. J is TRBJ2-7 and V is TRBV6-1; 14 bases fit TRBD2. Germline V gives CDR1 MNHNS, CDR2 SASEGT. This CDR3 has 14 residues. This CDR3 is CASREGLAGVVGSF. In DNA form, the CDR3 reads TGTGCCAGCAGAGAGGGACTAGCGGGGGTCGTAGGTTCCTTC.

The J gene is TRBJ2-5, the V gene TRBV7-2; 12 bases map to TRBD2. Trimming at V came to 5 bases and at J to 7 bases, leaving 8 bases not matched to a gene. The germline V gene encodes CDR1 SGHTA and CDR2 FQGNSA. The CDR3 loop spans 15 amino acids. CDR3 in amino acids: CASSLLAGGPSTQYF. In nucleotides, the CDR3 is TGTGCCAGCAGCCTTCTAGCGGGAGGGCCGTCGACCCAGTACTTC.

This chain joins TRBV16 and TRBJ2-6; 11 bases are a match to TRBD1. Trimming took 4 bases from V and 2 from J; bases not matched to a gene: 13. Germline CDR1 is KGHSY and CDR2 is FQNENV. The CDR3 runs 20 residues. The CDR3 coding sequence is TGTGCCAGCAGCCTACGAACCCGGGACAGGGGGAACGCTGGGGCCAACGTCCTGACTTTC. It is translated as CASSLRTRDRGNAGANVLTF.

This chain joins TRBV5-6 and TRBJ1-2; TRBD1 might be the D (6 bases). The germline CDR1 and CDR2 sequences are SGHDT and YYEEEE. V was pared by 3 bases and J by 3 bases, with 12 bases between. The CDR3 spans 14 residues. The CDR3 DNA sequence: TGTGCCAGCAGCTCGGAACAGGGACACTATGGCTACACCTTC. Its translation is CASSSEQGHYGYTF.

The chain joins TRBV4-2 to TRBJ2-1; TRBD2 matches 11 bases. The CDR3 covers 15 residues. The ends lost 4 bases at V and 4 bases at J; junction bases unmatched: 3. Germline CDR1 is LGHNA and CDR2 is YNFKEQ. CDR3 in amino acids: CASSPGTSGYNEQFF. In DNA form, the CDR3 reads TGTGCCAGCAGCCCCGGGACTAGCGGTTACAATGAGCAGTTCTTC.

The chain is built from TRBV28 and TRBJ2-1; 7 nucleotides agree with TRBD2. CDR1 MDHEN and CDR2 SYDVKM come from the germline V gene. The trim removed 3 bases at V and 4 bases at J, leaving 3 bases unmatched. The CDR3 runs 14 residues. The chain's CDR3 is CASSFTGGYNEQFF. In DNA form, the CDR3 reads TGTGCCAGCAGTTTTACCGGGGGGTACAATGAGCAGTTCTTC. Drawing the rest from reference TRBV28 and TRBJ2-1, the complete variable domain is DVKVTQSSRYLVKRTGEKVFLECVQDMDHENMFWYRQDPGLGLRLIYFSYDVKMKEKGDIPEGYSVSREKKERFSLILESASTNQTSMYLCASSFTGGYNEQFFGPGTRLTVL.

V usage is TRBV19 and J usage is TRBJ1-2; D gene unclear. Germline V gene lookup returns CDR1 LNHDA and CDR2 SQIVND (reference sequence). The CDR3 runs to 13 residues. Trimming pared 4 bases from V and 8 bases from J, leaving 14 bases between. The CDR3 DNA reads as TGTGCCAGTAGTACCGGGATCCCAATAGGCTACACCTTC. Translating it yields CASSTGIPIGYTF.

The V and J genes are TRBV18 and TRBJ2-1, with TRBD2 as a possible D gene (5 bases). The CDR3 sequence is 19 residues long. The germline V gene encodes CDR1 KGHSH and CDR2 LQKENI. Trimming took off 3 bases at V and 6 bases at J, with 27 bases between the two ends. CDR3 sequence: CASSPLPAASPAAGNEQFF. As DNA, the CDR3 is TGTGCCAGCTCACCCCTCCCCGCGGCTAGCCCAGCCGCGGGCAATGAGCAGTTCTTC.

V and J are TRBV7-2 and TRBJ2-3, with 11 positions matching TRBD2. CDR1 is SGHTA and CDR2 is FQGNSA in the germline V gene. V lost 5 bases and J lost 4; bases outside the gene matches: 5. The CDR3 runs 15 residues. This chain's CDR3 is CASSPTSGNADTQYF. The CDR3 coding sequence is TGTGCCAGCAGCCCGACTAGCGGGAACGCAGATACGCAGTATTTT.

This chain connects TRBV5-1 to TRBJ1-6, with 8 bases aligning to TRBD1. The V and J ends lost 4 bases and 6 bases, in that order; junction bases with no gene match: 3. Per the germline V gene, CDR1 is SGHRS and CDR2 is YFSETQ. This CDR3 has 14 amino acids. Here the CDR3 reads CASSLDRANSPLHF. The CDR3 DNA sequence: TGCGCCAGCAGCCTGGACAGGGCTAATTCACCCCTCCACTTT.